The text below deals with one TCR beta chain. Its antigen is undetermined. PCR amplification relied on 60 Vbeta primers (plus 13 Jbeta primers). Some clones are missing from TCRdb's copy, which holds only in-frame ones; the method was immunoSEQ multiplex PCR. The sample includes roughly 77,000 clones. Per germline, CDR1 SNHLY and CDR2 FYNNEI. The CDR3 contains 12 residues. Trimming pared 6 bases from V and 10 bases from J, leaving 15 bases between. These data originate in a study of cytomegalovirus exposure and HLA in healthy donors. Study-level results: Most TCR sequences were rare, but some public TCRs occurred in many donors. V segments that were indistinguishable, TRBV6-2 and TRBV6-3 among them, were omitted from analysis. In vitro assays verified that three CMV-associated chains recognized CMV antigens specifically. When analyzed later, the rates of TCR association showed variation by HLA locus, with DRB1 the most and HLA-C the fewest.

V gene TRBV2 combines with J gene TRBJ1-1; D unresolved. Specimen: PBMCs. This TCR was sampled from a man aged 25 to 40 in good health and CMV-seronegative. This chain's CDR3 is CASRVDLGRAFF. Here the CDR3 DNA reads TGTGCCAGCAGAGTGGATTTGGGGAGAGCTTTCTTT.